What follows describes a single TCR beta chain. Its target is not known. This sample stems from a study of cytomegalovirus exposure and HLA in healthy donors. A multiplex PCR was run with 60 Vbeta primers and 13 Jbeta primers. Measured with immunoSEQ multiplex PCR; TCRdb has only the in-frame clones, and not every one. The repertoire holds over 150,000 clones, with 60% to 85% as singletons. General observations from the study: TCR beta V segments were, for the most part, productive about 87% or about 30% of the time in an earlier analysis. Most TCR sequences were uncommon, yet certain public TCRs appeared in many donors. It was about 150 TCR beta chains that were listed as cytomegalovirus-associated.

The junction had 7 bases not matched to a gene; V was cut back by 1 base and J by 5 bases. CDR3 length: 15 residues. Germline CDR1 reads PRHDT; CDR2 reads FYEKMQ (reference sequence). This TCR was recovered from a young woman in good health and CMV-seronegative. The sequencing input was PBMCs. The chain recombines TRBV13 with TRBJ2-7; 8 bases align to TRBD1. For the CDR3, the DNA is TGTGCCAGCAGCTTAGCAGGGACAGGTATCCACGAGCAGTACTTC. It yields the protein CASSLAGTGIHEQYF.